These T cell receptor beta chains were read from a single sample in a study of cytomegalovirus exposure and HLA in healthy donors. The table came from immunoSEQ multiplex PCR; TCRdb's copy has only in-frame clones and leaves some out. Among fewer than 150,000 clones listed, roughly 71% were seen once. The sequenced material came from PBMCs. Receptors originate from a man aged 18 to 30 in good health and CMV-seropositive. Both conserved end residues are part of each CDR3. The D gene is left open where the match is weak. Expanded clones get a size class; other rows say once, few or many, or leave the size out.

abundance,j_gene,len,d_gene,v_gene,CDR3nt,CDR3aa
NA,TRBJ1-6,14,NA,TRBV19,TGTGCCAGTAGCACCCAGGGCTGGAAATCACCCCTCCACTTT,CASSTQGWKSPLHF
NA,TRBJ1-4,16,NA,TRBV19,TGTGCCAGTAGTATCACAGGGCCTGGGACTAATGAAAAACTGTTTTTT,CASSITGPGTNEKLFF
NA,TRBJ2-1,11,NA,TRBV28,TGTGCCAGCAGTCAGGACACCGAGCAGTTCTTC,CASSQDTEQFF
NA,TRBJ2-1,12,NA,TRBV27,TGTGCCAGCGGAACAGGTTTTTCCGATCCGTTCTTC,CASGTGFSDPFF
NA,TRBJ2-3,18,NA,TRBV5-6,TGTGCCAGCAGCTTGGGGATGGGCGGGGTCATACCGGCCGATACGCAGTATTTT,CASSLGMGGVIPADTQYF
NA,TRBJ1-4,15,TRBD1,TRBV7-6,TGTGCCAGCAGCTTAGGGGGACAGGGAGGCGAAAAACTGTTTTTT,CASSLGGQGGEKLFF
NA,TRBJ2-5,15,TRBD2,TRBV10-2,TGCGCCAGCAGTGAAGCTAGCGGGGCACAAGAGACCCAGTACTTC,CASSEASGAQETQYF
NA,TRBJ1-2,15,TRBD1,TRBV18,TGTGCCAGCTCACCACCGGAAGCAGGGGGCCGTGGCTACACCTTC,CASSPPEAGGRGYTF
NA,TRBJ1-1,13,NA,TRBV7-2,TGTGCCAGCAGCTTACTGCGAGGGCCTGAAGCTTTCTTT,CASSLLRGPEAFF
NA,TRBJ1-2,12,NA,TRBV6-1,TGTGCCAGCAGTGGAGGAGGGCTGGGCTACACCTTC,CASSGGGLGYTF
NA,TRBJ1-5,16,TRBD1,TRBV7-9,TGTTCCAGCAGCTCACATACAGGGGTGAATGGTCAGCCCCAGCATTTT,CSSSSHTGVNGQPQHF
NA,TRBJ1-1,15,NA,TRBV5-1,TGCGCCAGCAGTCGCACAGAGTATATGAACACTGAAGCTTTCTTT,CASSRTEYMNTEAFF
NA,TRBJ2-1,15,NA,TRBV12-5,TGTGCTAGTGGTTTTATTCGGGGACTGATCAATGAGCAGTTCTTC,CASGFIRGLINEQFF
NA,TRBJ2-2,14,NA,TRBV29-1,TGCAGCGTTGAGGTTGAGTTGAACACCGGGGAGCTGTTTTTT,CSVEVELNTGELFF
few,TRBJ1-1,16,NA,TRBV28,TGTGCCAGCAGATACACAGGGCCTAACATGAACACTGAAGCTTTCTTT,CASRYTGPNMNTEAFF
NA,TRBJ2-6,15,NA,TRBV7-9,TGTGCCAGCAGCTTTGCGAGGGCTGGGGCCAACGTCCTGACTTTC,CASSFARAGANVLTF
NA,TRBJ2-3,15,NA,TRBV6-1,TGTGCCAGCAGTGAAGCGGGGGCAGGTACAGATACGCAGTATTTT,CASSEAGAGTDTQYF
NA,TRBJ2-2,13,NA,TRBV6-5,TGTGCCAGCAGTTACGCTAGCCCCGGGGAGCTGTTTTTT,CASSYASPGELFF
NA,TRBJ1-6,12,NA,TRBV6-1,TGTGCCAGCAGTGAGAGGTATTCACCCCTCCACTTT,CASSERYSPLHF
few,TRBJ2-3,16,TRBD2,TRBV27,TGTGCCAGCAGTTTAGCGGGGGGCCCCCTGGGGGATACGCAGTATTTT,CASSLAGGPLGDTQYF